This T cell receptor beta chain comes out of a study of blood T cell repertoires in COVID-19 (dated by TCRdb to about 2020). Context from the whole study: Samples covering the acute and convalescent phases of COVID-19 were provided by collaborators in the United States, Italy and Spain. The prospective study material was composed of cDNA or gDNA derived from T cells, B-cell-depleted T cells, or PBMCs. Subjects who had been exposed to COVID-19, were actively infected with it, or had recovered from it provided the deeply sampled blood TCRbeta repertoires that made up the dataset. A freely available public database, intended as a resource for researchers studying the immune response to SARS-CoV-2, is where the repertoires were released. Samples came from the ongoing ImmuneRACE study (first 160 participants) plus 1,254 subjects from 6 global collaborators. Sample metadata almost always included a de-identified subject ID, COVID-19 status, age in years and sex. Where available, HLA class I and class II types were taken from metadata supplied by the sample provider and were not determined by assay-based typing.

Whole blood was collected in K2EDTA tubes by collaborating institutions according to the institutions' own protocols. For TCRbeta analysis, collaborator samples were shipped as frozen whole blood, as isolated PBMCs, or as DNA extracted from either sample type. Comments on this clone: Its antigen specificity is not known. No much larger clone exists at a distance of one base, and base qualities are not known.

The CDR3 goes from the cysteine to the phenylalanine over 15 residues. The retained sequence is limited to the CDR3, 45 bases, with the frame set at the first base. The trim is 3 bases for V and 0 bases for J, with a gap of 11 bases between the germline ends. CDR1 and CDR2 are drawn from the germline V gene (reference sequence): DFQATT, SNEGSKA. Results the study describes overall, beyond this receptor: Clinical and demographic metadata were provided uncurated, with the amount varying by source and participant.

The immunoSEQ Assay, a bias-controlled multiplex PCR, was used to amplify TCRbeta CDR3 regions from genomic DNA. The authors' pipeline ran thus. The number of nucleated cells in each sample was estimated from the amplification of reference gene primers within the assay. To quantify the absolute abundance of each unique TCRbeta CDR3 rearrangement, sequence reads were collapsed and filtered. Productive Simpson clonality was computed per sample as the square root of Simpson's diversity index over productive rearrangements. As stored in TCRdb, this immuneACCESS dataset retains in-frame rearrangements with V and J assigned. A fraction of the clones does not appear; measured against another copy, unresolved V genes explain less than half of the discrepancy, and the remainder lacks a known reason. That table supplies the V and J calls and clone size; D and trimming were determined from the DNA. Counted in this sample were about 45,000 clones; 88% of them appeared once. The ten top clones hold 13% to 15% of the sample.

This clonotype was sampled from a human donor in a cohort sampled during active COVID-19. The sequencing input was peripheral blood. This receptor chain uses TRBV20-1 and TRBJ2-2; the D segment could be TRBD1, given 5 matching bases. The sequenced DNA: TGCAGTGCTAGTGGGGCACCTCCGAACACCGGGGAGCTGTTTTTT. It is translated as CSASGAPPNTGELFF.